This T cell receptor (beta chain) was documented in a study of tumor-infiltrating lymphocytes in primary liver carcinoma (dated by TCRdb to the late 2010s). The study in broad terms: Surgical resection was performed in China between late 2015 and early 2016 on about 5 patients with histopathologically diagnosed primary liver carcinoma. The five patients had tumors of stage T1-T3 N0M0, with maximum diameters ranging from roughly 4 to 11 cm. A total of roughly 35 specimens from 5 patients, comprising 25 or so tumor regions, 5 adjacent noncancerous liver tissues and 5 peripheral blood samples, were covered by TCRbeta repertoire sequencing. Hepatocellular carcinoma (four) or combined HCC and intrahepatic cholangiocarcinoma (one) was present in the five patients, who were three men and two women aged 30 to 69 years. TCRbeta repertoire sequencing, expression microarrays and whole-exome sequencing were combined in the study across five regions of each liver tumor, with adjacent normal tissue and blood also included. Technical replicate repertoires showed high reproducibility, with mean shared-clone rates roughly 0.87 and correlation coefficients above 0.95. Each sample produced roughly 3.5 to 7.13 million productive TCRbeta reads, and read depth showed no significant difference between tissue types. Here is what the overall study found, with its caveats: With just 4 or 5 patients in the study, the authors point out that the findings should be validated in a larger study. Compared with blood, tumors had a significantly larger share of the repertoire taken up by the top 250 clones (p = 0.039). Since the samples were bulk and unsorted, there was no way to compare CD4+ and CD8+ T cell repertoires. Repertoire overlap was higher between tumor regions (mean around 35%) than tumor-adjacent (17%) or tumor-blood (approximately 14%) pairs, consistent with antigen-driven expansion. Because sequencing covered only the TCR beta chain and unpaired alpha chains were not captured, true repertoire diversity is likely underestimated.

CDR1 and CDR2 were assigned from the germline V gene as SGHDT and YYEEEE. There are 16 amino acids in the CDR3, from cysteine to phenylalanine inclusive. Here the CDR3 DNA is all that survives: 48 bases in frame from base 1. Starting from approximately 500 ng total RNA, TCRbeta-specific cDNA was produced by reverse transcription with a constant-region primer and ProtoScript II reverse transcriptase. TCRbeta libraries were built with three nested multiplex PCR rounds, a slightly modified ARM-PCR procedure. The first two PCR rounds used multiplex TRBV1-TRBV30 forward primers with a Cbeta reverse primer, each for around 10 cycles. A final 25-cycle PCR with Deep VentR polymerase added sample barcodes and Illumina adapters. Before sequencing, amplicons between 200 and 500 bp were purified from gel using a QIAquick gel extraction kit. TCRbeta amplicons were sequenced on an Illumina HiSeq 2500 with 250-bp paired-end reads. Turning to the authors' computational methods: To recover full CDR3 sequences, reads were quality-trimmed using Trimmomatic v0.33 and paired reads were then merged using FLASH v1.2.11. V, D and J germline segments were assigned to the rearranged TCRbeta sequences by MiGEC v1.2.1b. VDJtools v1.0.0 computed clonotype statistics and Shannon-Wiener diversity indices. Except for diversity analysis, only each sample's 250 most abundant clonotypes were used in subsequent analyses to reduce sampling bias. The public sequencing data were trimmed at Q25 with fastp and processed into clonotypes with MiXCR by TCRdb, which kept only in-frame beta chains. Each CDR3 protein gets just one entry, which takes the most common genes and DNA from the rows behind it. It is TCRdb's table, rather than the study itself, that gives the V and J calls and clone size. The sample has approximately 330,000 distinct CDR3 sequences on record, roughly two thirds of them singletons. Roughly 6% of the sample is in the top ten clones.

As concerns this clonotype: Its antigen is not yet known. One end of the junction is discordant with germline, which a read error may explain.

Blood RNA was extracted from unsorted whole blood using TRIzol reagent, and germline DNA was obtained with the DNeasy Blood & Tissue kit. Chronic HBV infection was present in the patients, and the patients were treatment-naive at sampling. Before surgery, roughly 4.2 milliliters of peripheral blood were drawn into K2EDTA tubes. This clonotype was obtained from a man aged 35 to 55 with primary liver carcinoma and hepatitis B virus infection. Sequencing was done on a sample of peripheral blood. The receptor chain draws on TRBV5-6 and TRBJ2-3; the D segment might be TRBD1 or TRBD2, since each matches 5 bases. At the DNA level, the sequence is TGTGCCAGCAGCAGCATCGGGGCGGCGAGCACAGATATGCAGTATTTT. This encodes CASSSIGAASTDMQYF. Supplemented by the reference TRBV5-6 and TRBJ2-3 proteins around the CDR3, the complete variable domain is DAGVTQSPTHLIKTRGQQVTLRCSPKSGHDTVSWYQQALGQGPQFIFQYYEEEERQRGNFPDRFSGHQFPNYSSELNVNALLLGDSALYLCASSSIGAASTDMQYFGPGTRLTVL.